This T cell receptor beta chain was retrieved from a study of T cell responses to AZD1222 COVID-19 vaccine. The V end was cut by 0 bases, the J end by 3 bases, with 8 bases between. The CDR3 length is 15 residues. Germline CDR1 is KGHDR and CDR2 is SFDVKD. Only in-frame clones appear in the TCRdb table, and some are missing; sequencing was by immunoSEQ multiplex PCR. Of some 180,000 clones detected, 92% appear once; the ten largest clones hold roughly 2%. The genes are TRBV24-1 and TRBJ2-1; D might be TRBD1 (6 bases). The sample in question was peripheral blood, obtained 28 days after the second AZD1222 dose. This TCR was recovered from an adult who received the AZD1222 COVID-19 vaccine. CDR3: CATSDLGRGYNEQFF. The CDR3 region has the DNA TGTGCCACCAGTGATTTGGGCAGGGGCTACAATGAGCAGTTCTTC.